This T cell receptor beta chain was identified in a study of blood T cell repertoires in COVID-19. Study information: The origin of the acute and convalescent COVID-19 samples was the United States, Italy and Spain. The cDNA or gDNA used as material had been derived from T cells, B-cell-depleted T cells, or PBMCs.

Original methodology: Researchers report that nucleated cell counts were estimated from reference gene primer amplification. Data came from immunoSEQ multiplex PCR; TCRdb stores just in-frame clones and leaves some out. That table furnishes V, J and clone size, whereas the DNA furnished D and trimming. The table shows 250,000 to 350,000 clones, with around 82% occurring only once. The V and J ends lost 5 bases and 2 bases respectively, with 10 bases between them. The CDR3 runs to 14 residues. CDR1 and CDR2 (germline): MGHRA, YSYEKL. The gene calls are TRBV4-1 and TRBJ1-5; D is unclear. Sequenced: peripheral blood. This TCR came from a woman aged 45-59 years with acute or convalescent COVID-19. The CDR3 sequence is CASSYFTGNQPQHF. The CDR3 DNA reads as TGCGCCAGCAGCTATTTTACAGGCAATCAGCCCCAGCATTTT.